These 13 T cell receptor beta chains came from one sample sequenced in a study of T and B cells in COVID-19 patients. Multiplex PCR with BIOMED2 TRB-A/B primer pools amplified TRB rearrangements. TCRdb called the multiplex PCR reads again in MiXCR, with one record for every CDR3 protein. The sample records 3,800 or so distinct CDR3 sequences, approximately 20% being singletons. TRB was amplified from around 230-520 ng of blood genomic DNA. The sample taken for sequencing was blood. The receptors were sampled from a human donor with active COVID-19.

Judged by abundance, this clonotype is medium-sized. V and J are TRBV27 and TRBJ2-1; 12 bases fit TRBD2. The CDR3 runs 14 residues. V shed 6 bases and J 7 bases; nucleotides not matched to a gene: 4. From germline, CDR1 is MNHEY and CDR2 SMNVEV (reference sequence). In nucleotides, the CDR3 is TGTGCCAGCAGGACTAGCGGGAGTAAGAATGAGCAGTTCTTC. As protein: CASRTSGSKNEQFF.

This chain joins TRBV25-1 and TRBJ2-6; D call uncertain. This CDR3 has 14 amino acids. The V end was cut by 9 bases, the J end by 0 bases, with 9 bases between. Germline V lookup: CDR1 MGHDK, CDR2 SYGVNS. The CDR3 reads CASSVSSGANVLTF. The CDR3 nucleotides read TGTGCCAGTTCCGTGAGCTCTGGGGCCAACGTCCTGACTTTC.

The V and J genes are TRBV20-1 and TRBJ2-5; D may be TRBD1 (6 bases). The CDR3 spans 11 residues. Deletions cut 6 bases from V and 2 bases from J, with 7 bases between. From germline, CDR1 is DFQATT and CDR2 SNEGSKA (reference sequence). The CDR3 DNA follows: TGCAGTGCGAGGGGGCAAGAGACCCAGTACTTC. It translates to CSARGQETQYF.

V gene TRBV30 combines with J gene TRBJ2-1; TRBD2 aligns across 12 bases. Germline values: CDR1 GTSNPN, CDR2 SVGIG (reference sequence). V shed 4 bases, J shed 0 bases, and the junction held 13 bases outside the gene matches. This CDR3 spans 19 amino acids. The CDR3 is CAWTSTLAGGPSSYNEQFF. CDR3 DNA: TGTGCCTGGACTTCGACCCTAGCGGGAGGGCCGAGCTCCTACAATGAGCAGTTCTTC.

V usage is TRBV5-1 and J usage is TRBJ1-2; D may be TRBD1 (6 bases). This CDR3 spans 15 amino acids. Germline values: CDR1 SGHRS, CDR2 YFSETQ. V lost 4 bases and J 9 bases, leaving 22 bases between the germline ends. This CDR3 reads CASSPLDRPSASYTF. In nucleotides, the CDR3 is TGCGCCAGCAGCCCGCTGGACAGACCCAGCGCGAGCTACACCTTC.

The table lists this clonotype with a few counts. The rearrangement uses TRBV7-2 and TRBJ1-5, with a possible D match to TRBD1 (5 bases). CDR1 is SGHTA, CDR2 FQGNSA, per germline. This CDR3 comprises 15 residues. V was pared by 0 bases and J by 6 bases, with 12 bases between. The CDR3 region has the DNA TGTGCCAGCAGCTTAGCTGGGGGTGGGCGTCAGCCCCAGCATTTT. Encoded protein: CASSLAGGGRQPQHF.

This CDR3 reads CASKWTSGSEQFF. CDR3 in DNA: TGTGCCAGTAAATGGACTAGCGGGAGTGAGCAGTTCTTC. The chain links TRBV19 to TRBJ2-1; 13 bases match TRBD2. Trimming cost V 7 bases and J 9 bases; bases outside gene matches: 3. CDR3 length: 13 residues. Germline lookup yields CDR1 LNHDA and CDR2 SQIVND (reference sequence).

This clonotype has just one count. The genes are TRBV6-1 and TRBJ2-3; D perhaps matches TRBD2 (6 bases). Trimming pared 6 bases from V and 4 bases from J, leaving 14 bases between. The CDR3 length is 14 residues. Germline CDR1 and CDR2: MNHNS and SASEGT. The CDR3 loop reads CASSSRRGSDTQYF. The CDR3 nucleotides read TGTGCCAGCAGCAGTCGGCGGGGATCAGATACGCAGTATTTT.

With regard to this clonotype: The junction and the germline gene differ at one end; a read error may be behind it. The CDR3 protein is CASSLVARTSNSYEQYF. Written as DNA, the CDR3 is TGTGCTAGCAGCTTAGTAGCCCGGACTAGCAACTCCTACGAGCAGTACTTC. The chain has TRBV7-7 and TRBJ2-7; 8 nucleotides match TRBD2. There are 17 residues in the CDR3. CDR1 is SSHAT, CDR2 FNYEAQ, per germline (reference sequence). The full variable domain, with the rest looked up from reference TRBV7-7 and TRBJ2-7, is GAGVSQSPRYKVTKRGQDVTLRCDPISSHATLYWYQQALGQGPEFLTYFNYEAQPDKSGLPSDRFSAERPEGSISTLTIQRTEQRDSAMYRCASSLVARTSNSYEQYFGPGTRLTVT.

J is TRBJ1-1 and V is TRBV7-9; possibly TRBD1 for D (5 bases). V lost 2 bases, J lost 6 bases, and 22 bases lay in between. The CDR3 is 17 residues long. Germline V gene lookup returns CDR1 SEHNR and CDR2 FQNEAQ (reference sequence). The CDR3 loop reads CASSLSRGEPGRAEAFF. The CDR3 nucleotides are TGTGCCAGCAGCTTAAGTAGGGGAGAGCCAGGGAGGGCTGAAGCTTTCTTT.

This clonotype ranks as medium-sized. The V and J genes are TRBV6-2 or TRBV6-3 and TRBJ2-1, with D possibly matching TRBD2 (6 bases). Trimming took 5 bases from V and 0 from J, leaving 11 bases between them. This CDR3 is 15 amino acids long. The V gene's germline CDR1 is MNHEY and CDR2 SVGEGT. The CDR3 spells CASSRSGSSYNEQFF. For the CDR3, the DNA is TGTGCCAGCAGTCGTAGCGGTAGCTCCTACAATGAGCAGTTCTTC.

This clonotype is medium-sized (0.01 to 0.1%) within its sample. The V gene is TRBV30, the J gene TRBJ1-2, with a tentative D call TRBD1 (6 bases). The CDR3 runs 13 residues. The germline V gene has CDR1 GTSNPN and CDR2 SVGIG (reference sequence). Deletions cut 2 bases from V and 4 bases from J, with 11 bases between. CDR3 residues: CAWSRGGGYGYTF. As DNA, the CDR3 is TGTGCCTGGAGTAGGGGGGGAGGCTATGGCTACACCTTC.

Within the sample, this clonotype is large. This sequence joins TRBV29-1 and TRBJ1-2, with D hard to call. This CDR3 region has 13 residues. Germline loops: CDR1 SQVTM, CDR2 ANQGSEA. V lost 3 bases, J lost 4 bases, and 12 bases lay in between. CDR3 DNA sequence: TGCAGCGTTGATAAGGCAGGTACCTATGGCTACACCTTC. Translated, it gives CSVDKAGTYGYTF.